Below are 17 T cell receptor beta chains sequenced from a single sample in a study of tumor-infiltrating lymphocytes in primary liver carcinoma. The input was around 0.5 ug total RNA; TCR beta cDNA was made from it with a constant-region primer. What produced the TCR beta libraries was three nested multiplex PCR rounds using slightly modified ARM-PCR. Use of TRBV1-TRBV30 forward primers with a C-beta reverse primer characterized the first two PCR rounds, which lasted around 9 cycles each. TCRdb ran MiXCR on the multiplex PCR reads and lists one entry per CDR3 protein. Of 310,000 or so distinct CDR3 sequences listed, approximately 65% were seen once; the top ten hold 5.5% to 7%. Unsorted whole blood supplied the RNA, and germline DNA was extracted too. The sequenced material came from peripheral blood. The receptor set was obtained from a man aged 35-49 years with primary liver carcinoma and hepatitis B virus infection.

The chain has TRBV11-2 and TRBJ1-2; D not resolved. V lost 4 bases and J lost 6, with 12 bases in between. The CDR3 has 13 amino acids. Germline V gene lookup returns CDR1 SGHAT and CDR2 FQNNGV. The CDR3 spells CASSSIGVNGYTF. The CDR3 DNA follows: TGTGCCAGCAGCTCGATAGGTGTGAATGGCTACACCTTC. The variable domain in full, with the rest retrieved from reference TRBV11-2 and TRBJ1-2, is EAGVAQSPRYKIIEKRQSVAFWCNPISGHATLYWYQQILGQGPKLLIQFQNNGVVDDSQLPKDRFSAERLKGVDSTLKIQPAKLEDSAVYLCASSSIGVNGYTFGSGTRLTVV.

CDR3 region: CSVSSGQGALNTEAFF. DNA for the CDR3: TGCAGCGTTTCGAGCGGACAGGGGGCGCTTAACACTGAAGCTTTCTTT. The chain links TRBV29-1 to TRBJ1-1; 11 nucleotides match TRBD1. With V trimmed by 5 bases and J by 2 bases, 10 bases remained unmatched. This CDR3 is 16 amino acids long. CDR1 is SQVTM, CDR2 ANQGSEA, per germline.

As regards this clonotype: A much larger clonotype is one base distant, so this may be a read error. The chain has TRBV6-5 and TRBJ1-1, with no clear D. In germline, CDR1 is MNHEY, CDR2 SVGAGI. CDR3 size: 14 residues. In nucleotides, the CDR3 is TGTACCAGCAGTTACCACGGGATCAACACTGAAGCTTTCTTT. It specifies CTSSYHGINTEAFF.

The chain has TRBV12-3 or TRBV12-4 and TRBJ1-5; D gene ambiguous. There are 14 residues in the CDR3. The V end lost 3 bases, the J end lost 4 bases, and 10 bases lay between the germline ends. CDR3 DNA sequence: TGTGCCAGCAGTTTGGTCAGCTCGAATCAGCCCCAGCATTTT. It translates to CASSLVSSNQPQHF.

The V call is TRBV28, the J call TRBJ2-1; TRBD2 is a possible D gene (5 bases). The CDR3 has 11 amino acids. Germline assignment: CDR1 MDHEN and CDR2 SYDVKM. V was pared by 10 bases and J by 7 bases, with 11 bases between. The DNA for the CDR3 is TGTGCCACCGGGGAGAGGAATGAGCAGTTCTTC. Amino acid sequence: CATGERNEQFF.

Notes on this clonotype: Sequence at one end of the junction differs from germline and may be a read error. J is TRBJ2-7 and V is TRBV10-3; 7 positions match TRBD2. The CDR3 is 14 residues long. Germline V gives CDR1 ENHRY, CDR2 SYGVKD. The CDR3 reads CAINHSGLSYEHYF. CDR3 nucleotides: TGTGCCATCAACCATAGCGGGCTATCCTACGAGCATTACTTC.

Note on this clonotype: The junction departs from the called germline gene at one end, perhaps through a read error. V and J are TRBV6-5 and TRBJ2-3; D perhaps matches TRBD1 (6 bases). This CDR3 has 17 amino acids. Per the germline V gene, CDR1 is MNHEY and CDR2 is SVGAGI. The CDR3 coding sequence is TGCGCCAGCAGTTACTCGGACAGCCCCGTGGGCAAAGATACGCAGTATTTT. It translates to CASSYSDSPVGKDTQYF.

Points on this clonotype: Compared with germline, one end of the junction differs, possibly owing to a read error. This sequence joins TRBV4-1 and TRBJ2-2; 14 nucleotides match TRBD2. CDR3 size: 17 residues. The germline V gene encodes CDR1 MGHRA and CDR2 YSYEKL. In DNA form, the CDR3 reads TGCGCGAGCAGCCAAGGGACTAGCGGGAGCTTCGGCGGGGGGCTGTTTTTT. Amino acid sequence: CASSQGTSGSFGGGLFF.

This rearrangement joins TRBV11-2 to TRBJ2-7; 14 positions match TRBD2. Germline assignment: CDR1 SGHAT and CDR2 FQNNGV. V shed 5 bases, J shed 1 base, and the junction held 19 bases outside the gene matches. This CDR3 is 21 amino acids long. The CDR3 sequence: CASSGDRTSGRMRVGSYEQYF. Written as DNA, the CDR3 is TGTGCCAGCAGCGGTGACAGGACTAGCGGGAGGATGCGAGTGGGATCCTACGAGCAGTACTTC.

The rearrangement uses TRBV30 and TRBJ1-2, with a weak D call TRBD1 (5 bases). V was shortened by 7 bases and J by 3 bases, with 18 bases between the two germline ends. Germline V gives CDR1 GTSNPN, CDR2 SVGIG (reference sequence). This CDR3 is 14 amino acids long. The CDR3 bases are TGTGCCTCAACTGGGGTTTGGGGGGACTATGGCTACACCTTC. It is translated as CASTGVWGDYGYTF.

This clonotype was seen a single time. A much larger clone differs from this one at a single base, so this may be a read error. The chain employs TRBV4-1 and TRBJ1-2; D might be TRBD1 (5 bases). V shed 1 base and J shed 2 bases, with 8 bases lying between them. Germline V lookup: CDR1 MGHRA, CDR2 YSYEKL. The CDR3 has 14 residues. Here the CDR3 DNA reads TGCGCCAGCAGCCAAGGTGGGGGGAACTATGGCTACACCTTC. It is translated as CASSQGGGNYGYTF.

Concerning this clonotype itself: No conserved phenylalanine or tryptophan ends this CDR3, so it is likely a read error. It is unclear where the CDR3 begins or ends on the DNA, so no DNA is shown, and the CDR3 is as TCRdb lists it. This rearrangement joins TRBV11-2 to TRBJ2-6. Germline CDR1 reads SGHAT; CDR2 reads FQNNGV. Including both end residues, the CDR3 is 14 amino acids long. This chain's CDR3 is CASTSSSGANVLSI.

The V gene is TRBV6-6, the J gene TRBJ1-6, with D perhaps TRBD1 (6 bases). Germline assignment: CDR1 MNHNY and CDR2 SVGAGI (reference sequence). The CDR3 consists of 13 residues. V lost 6 bases, J lost 5 bases, and 8 bases lay in between. The DNA of the CDR3 is TGTGCCAGCAGCAACAGGGATAATTCACCCCTCCACTTT. This codes for CASSNRDNSPLHF.

Concerning this clonotype itself: At one end the junction does not follow the germline gene, possibly because of a read error. The chain uses TRBV6-5 and TRBJ1-5; no definite D call. CDR3 size: 17 residues. Germline lookup yields CDR1 MNHEY and CDR2 SVGAGI. The CDR3 DNA follows: TGTACCAGCAGCCCCTCGTTTCGGGGTCCGGGCAATCAGCCCCAGCATTTT. Translation: CTSSPSFRGPGNQPQHF.

This chain uses TRBV11-2 with TRBJ1-2, with a possible D match to TRBD1 (6 bases). Germline assignment: CDR1 SGHAT and CDR2 FQNNGV. V was shortened by 4 bases and J by 4 bases, with 13 bases between the two germline ends. This CDR3 spans 14 amino acids. The CDR3 nucleotides read TGTGCCAGCAGCTCGGAGGGGGTCTGCTATGGCTACACCTTC. Amino acid sequence: CASSSEGVCYGYTF. Together with reference TRBV11-2 and TRBJ1-2, the CDR3 gives the full variable domain: EAGVAQSPRYKIIEKRQSVAFWCNPISGHATLYWYQQILGQGPKLLIQFQNNGVVDDSQLPKDRFSAERLKGVDSTLKIQPAKLEDSAVYLCASSSEGVCYGYTFGSGTRLTVV.

A word on this clonotype: This may come from a read error, since a much larger clone is one base off. The rearrangement uses TRBV10-3 and TRBJ2-7, with D maybe TRBD2 (6 bases). Germline V gene sequence: CDR1 ENHRY, CDR2 SYGVKD. V was trimmed by 1 base and J by 6 bases, leaving 13 bases between them. The CDR3 runs to 14 residues. CDR3: CAISEFGGVGEQYF. CDR3 nucleotides: TGTGCCATCAGTGAGTTCGGGGGAGTCGGCGAGCAGTACTTC.

This clonotype was seen just once. The V and J genes are TRBV11-3 and TRBJ2-1; tentatively, D is TRBD2 (5 bases). Trimming shortened V by 5 bases and J by 12 bases, and 17 bases separated the two germline ends. This CDR3 is 13 amino acids long. In germline, CDR1 is SGHNT, CDR2 YENEEA. CDR3 nucleotides: TGTGCCAGCAGCCTAGGTCCCACTCGGGGGCAGTTCTTC. This gives the protein CASSLGPTRGQFF.